This record covers a single T cell receptor (beta chain). What it binds is unknown. The sample originates from a study of T cells in Graves' hyperthyroidism and ophthalmopathy. Diagnosing involved the use of clinical symptoms, serum thyroxine and TRAb, thyroid ultrasound and orbital computed tomography. The CDR3 loop spans 14 amino acids. Per the germline V gene, CDR1 is MGHDK and CDR2 is SYGVNS. V lost 3 bases, J lost 4 bases, and 7 bases lay in between. Amplification of TCR beta CDR3 regions used RNA as the template. TCR CDR3 regions were first amplified by RT-PCR with HTBI primers. TCRdb recomputed calls from the multiplex PCR reads with MiXCR, one row per CDR3 protein. The table includes roughly 570,000 distinct CDR3 sequences, 46% detected once. Broader study findings: The model made its ophthalmopathy prediction, and onset followed a median roughly 6.5 months later.

The sequencing input was peripheral blood or thyroid tissue (not recorded which). This receptor was identified in a woman between 18 and 29 years old with Graves' hyperthyroidism. The chain is built from TRBV25-1 and TRBJ1-6, with a possible D match to TRBD1 (5 bases). The CDR3 DNA reads TGTGCCAGCAGTGAGGGGGTGTATAATTCACCCCTCCACTTT. Residues: CASSEGVYNSPLHF.